This T cell receptor (beta chain) was retrieved from a study of Graves' ophthalmopathy and Graves' hyperthyroidism. Findings and caveats of the study: Blood repertoires reportedly contained most expanded thyroid clonotypes above 0.001 frequency.

Beta-chain TCR CDR3 regions were amplified from RNA transcripts. The authors performed first-round RT-PCR with HTBI primers and then a second-round multiplex PCR. Each CDR3 protein gets one entry after TCRdb re-called the multiplex PCR reads with MiXCR. The profile covers about 600,000 distinct CDR3 sequences, with approximately 35% appearing a single time and over 3.5% taken by the ten largest. The diagnosis combined clinical symptoms, thyroxine, TRAb, thyroid ultrasound and orbital computed tomography scans. There are many counts of this clonotype. Its antigen is not known. Germline V gives CDR1 LGHNT, CDR2 FRNRAP. Between the trimmed V and J ends, which lost 0 bases and 10 bases, there was a span of 6 bases. CDR3 length: 11 residues.

V gene TRBV12-5 combines with J gene TRBJ1-2; D gene unclear. The sequence derives from an adult man with Graves' hyperthyroidism. The sample comprised peripheral blood or thyroid tissue (not recorded which). The CDR3 is CASGLVRDYTF. The DNA of the CDR3 is TGTGCTAGTGGTTTGGTAAGGGACTACACCTTC.